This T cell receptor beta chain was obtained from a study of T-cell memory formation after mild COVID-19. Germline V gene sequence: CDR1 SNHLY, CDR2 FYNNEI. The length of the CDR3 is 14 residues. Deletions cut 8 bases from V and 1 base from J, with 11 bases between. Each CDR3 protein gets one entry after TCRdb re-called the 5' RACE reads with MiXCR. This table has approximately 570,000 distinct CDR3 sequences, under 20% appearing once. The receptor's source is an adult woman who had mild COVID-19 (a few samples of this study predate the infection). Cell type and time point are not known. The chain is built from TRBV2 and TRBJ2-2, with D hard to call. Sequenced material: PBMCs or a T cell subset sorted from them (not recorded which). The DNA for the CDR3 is TGTGCCAGCCGGGCCTCAGAGAACACCGGGGAGCTGTTTTTT. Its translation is CASRASENTGELFF.